The 18 T cell receptor beta chains reported below all come from one sample, sequenced in a study of cytomegalovirus exposure and HLA in healthy donors. The PCR was carried out with 60 Vbeta primers and 13 Jbeta primers. Assay used: immunoSEQ multiplex PCR; TCRdb lists only in-frame clones, some missing. The sample yields some 110,000 clones, over 65% seen once. The sample consisted of PBMCs. Every receptor here comes from a woman aged 45 to 65 in good health and CMV-seropositive.

The chain couples TRBV27 to TRBJ2-6; no clear D. V lost 8 bases to trimming and J lost 4 bases, with 18 bases between them. The germline CDR1 and CDR2 sequences are MNHEY and SMNVEV (reference sequence). The CDR3 runs to 16 residues. This CDR3 reads CASSRVSGYGANVLTF. Written as DNA, the CDR3 is TGTGCCAGCTCCCGGGTTAGTGGTTACGGGGCCAACGTCCTGACTTTC.

In this sample, this clone turned up once. The chain combines TRBV5-1 with TRBJ2-1; perhaps TRBD2 as D (5 bases). This CDR3 is 17 amino acids long. CDR1 SGHRS and CDR2 YFSETQ come from the germline V gene. Between the trimmed V and J ends, which lost 4 bases and 2 bases, there was a span of 19 bases. This chain's CDR3 is CASSPNSVGETYNEQFF. The CDR3 DNA is TGCGCCAGCAGCCCCAACTCGGTGGGAGAAACCTACAATGAGCAGTTCTTC.

The chain has TRBV9 and TRBJ2-1, with 8 bases fitting TRBD1. Trimming took 0 bases from V and 8 from J; bases not matched to a gene: 4. The CDR3 length is 14 residues. Germline CDR1 is SGDLS and CDR2 is YYNGEE. CDR3 sequence: CASSVASGGDEQFF. The CDR3 DNA follows: TGTGCCAGCAGCGTAGCCTCAGGGGGCGATGAGCAGTTCTTC.

This clone was detected a few times. The V call is TRBV7-9, the J call TRBJ2-3; no definite D call. The CDR3 runs 13 residues. Trimming pared 5 bases from V and 0 bases from J, leaving 6 bases between. Germline CDR1 and CDR2: SEHNR and FQNEAQ (reference sequence). DNA of the CDR3: TGTGCCAGCAGCCCCCTAAGCACAGATACGCAGTATTTT. This encodes CASSPLSTDTQYF.

For the CDR3, the DNA is TGTGCCAGCAGTTCCCCCACAGAGTCGTATGGCTACACCTTC. This encodes CASSSPTESYGYTF. This chain uses TRBV27 with TRBJ1-2; D not resolved. The CDR3 is 14 residues long. The V gene's germline CDR1 is MNHEY and CDR2 SMNVEV (reference sequence). Trimming removed 4 bases from V and 5 bases from J, with 14 bases in between.

This sequence joins TRBV11-1 and TRBJ1-1, with D perhaps TRBD1 (5 bases). Germline loops: CDR1 SGHAT, CDR2 FQDESV (reference sequence). Trimming removed 2 bases at V and 6 bases at J, with 7 bases between. The CDR3 totals 12 residues. In DNA, the CDR3 is TGTGCCAGCAGCTTACAGGGTGCTGAAGCTTTCTTT. It encodes CASSLQGAEAFF.

V gene TRBV19 combines with J gene TRBJ1-1; perhaps TRBD1 as D (6 bases). The ends were cut back, 3 bases at V and 1 base at J, with 15 bases in the middle. Germline V gene lookup returns CDR1 LNHDA and CDR2 SQIVND (reference sequence). CDR3 length equals 16 residues. DNA of the CDR3: TGTGCCAGTAGTATCATCAGGGGCGCGAAGAACACTGAAGCTTTCTTT. Protein product: CASSIIRGAKNTEAFF.

The chain couples TRBV5-1 to TRBJ2-4; no definite D call. The germline V gene encodes CDR1 SGHRS and CDR2 YFSETQ. The CDR3 extends over 15 amino acids. V lost 4 bases to trimming and J lost 8 bases, with 19 bases between them. This CDR3 is CASSLSGLAMDIQYF. The CDR3 coding sequence is TGCGCCAGCAGCCTCAGTGGGTTAGCCATGGACATTCAGTACTTC. Based on the CDR3 plus reference TRBV5-1 and TRBJ2-4, the full variable domain is KAGVTQTPRYLIKTRGQQVTLSCSPISGHRSVSWYQQTPGQGLQFLFEYFSETQRNKGNFPGRFSGRQFSNSRSEMNVSTLELGDSALYLCASSLSGLAMDIQYFGAGTRLSVL.

The rearrangement uses TRBV27 and TRBJ1-4; a possible D gene is TRBD1 (6 bases). The CDR3 is 16 residues long. V dropped 7 bases and J dropped 2 bases, with 17 bases sitting between them. From germline, CDR1 is MNHEY and CDR2 SMNVEV (reference sequence). In DNA, the CDR3 is TGTGCCAGCACCACTAGGGGGGAGGGGACTAATGAAAAACTGTTTTTT. Its translation is CASTTRGEGTNEKLFF.

The chain combines TRBV18 with TRBJ1-1, with D possibly being TRBD1 (6 bases). The ends were cut back, 5 bases at V and 0 bases at J, with 16 bases in the middle. The CDR3 is made up of 16 amino acids. Germline assignment: CDR1 KGHSH and CDR2 LQKENI. CDR3 bases: TGTGCCAGCTCAACCTCCGGGACACACATGAACACTGAAGCTTTCTTT. Encoded protein: CASSTSGTHMNTEAFF.

The chain uses TRBV30 and TRBJ2-1; maybe TRBD2 (5 bases). Germline CDR1 GTSNPN, CDR2 SVGIG (reference sequence). Trimming left V 5 bases short and J 12 bases short, with 17 bases between. The CDR3 totals 12 residues. CDR3 protein: CAWQPPAVGQFF. CDR3 nucleotide sequence: TGTGCCTGGCAACCACCAGCGGTTGGGCAGTTCTTC.

The chain uses TRBV28 and TRBJ1-4, with TRBD1 identical over 12 bases. Germline V gene sequence: CDR1 MDHEN, CDR2 SYDVKM. The junction had 12 bases not matched to a gene; V was cut back by 11 bases and J by 14 bases. This CDR3 has 13 amino acids. CDR3 nucleotides: TGTGCCGGAGGGGGACAGGGGGCGGGTAGGCTGTTTTTT. This codes for CAGGGQGAGRLFF.

The rearrangement links TRBV7-2 to TRBJ1-1, with 10 positions matching TRBD1. Trimming took 4 bases from V and 11 from J; bases not matched to a gene: 13. The CDR3 contains 15 residues. CDR1 is SGHTA, CDR2 FQGNSA, per germline. The CDR3 DNA is TGTGCCAGCAGCTCCTTACCGACAGGGGGCGATAGGGCTTTCTTT. Residues: CASSSLPTGGDRAFF.

The chain recombines TRBV29-1 with TRBJ2-7; 9 nucleotides agree with TRBD2. The CDR3 covers 15 residues. Germline lookup yields CDR1 SQVTM and CDR2 ANQGSEA. V lost 5 bases and J lost 1; bases outside the gene matches: 9. This CDR3 reads CSVRASGEASYEQYF. In DNA form, the CDR3 reads TGCAGCGTTAGGGCTAGCGGGGAGGCTTCCTACGAGCAGTACTTC.

This chain links TRBV28 with TRBJ1-1; D uncertain. V dropped 3 bases and J dropped 2 bases, with 10 bases sitting between them. This CDR3 spans 14 amino acids. Germline lookup yields CDR1 MDHEN and CDR2 SYDVKM. CDR3 sequence reads: CASSFHSLNTEAFF. CDR3 nucleotide sequence: TGTGCCAGCAGTTTTCACAGTCTAAACACTGAAGCTTTCTTT.

In its sample, this clone was seen a few times. V usage is TRBV10-3 and J usage is TRBJ2-1; possibly TRBD2 for D (5 bases). The CDR3 spans 17 residues. The ends were cut back, 8 bases at V and 7 bases at J, with 27 bases in the middle. Germline V gene data show CDR1 as ENHRY and CDR2 as SYGVKD. The CDR3 coding sequence is TGTGCCATCGACGGAACCCCAGGACTTAAGACGTGGAATGAGCAGTTCTTC. The encoded protein is CAIDGTPGLKTWNEQFF.

For this clone: The same CDR3 also results from other DNA sequences found in this sample. The gene calls are TRBV29-1 and TRBJ1-4; the D gene is possibly TRBD1 (6 bases). The CDR3 contains 12 residues. CDR1 and CDR2 from the germline V gene are SQVTM and ANQGSEA. V was clipped by 6 bases and J by 8 bases, with 13 bases between them. As DNA, the CDR3 is TGCAGCGTCAACAGGGAAGGCGAAAAACTGTTTTTT. It encodes CSVNREGEKLFF. The full variable domain, its missing parts supplied by reference TRBV29-1 and TRBJ1-4, is SAVISQKPSRDICQRGTSLTIQCQVDSQVTMMFWYRQQPGQSLTLIATANQGSEATYESGFVIDKFPISRPNLTFSTLTVSNMSPEDSSIYLCSVNREGEKLFFGSGTQLSVL.

The chain couples TRBV5-1 to TRBJ1-1; D gene uncertain. CDR1 and CDR2 from the germline V gene are SGHRS and YFSETQ. V lost 1 base and J lost 1, with 8 bases in between. CDR3 length: 14 residues. Written as DNA, the CDR3 is TGCGCCAGCAGCTTGTTACAGACGAACACTGAAGCTTTCTTT. Translation: CASSLLQTNTEAFF.